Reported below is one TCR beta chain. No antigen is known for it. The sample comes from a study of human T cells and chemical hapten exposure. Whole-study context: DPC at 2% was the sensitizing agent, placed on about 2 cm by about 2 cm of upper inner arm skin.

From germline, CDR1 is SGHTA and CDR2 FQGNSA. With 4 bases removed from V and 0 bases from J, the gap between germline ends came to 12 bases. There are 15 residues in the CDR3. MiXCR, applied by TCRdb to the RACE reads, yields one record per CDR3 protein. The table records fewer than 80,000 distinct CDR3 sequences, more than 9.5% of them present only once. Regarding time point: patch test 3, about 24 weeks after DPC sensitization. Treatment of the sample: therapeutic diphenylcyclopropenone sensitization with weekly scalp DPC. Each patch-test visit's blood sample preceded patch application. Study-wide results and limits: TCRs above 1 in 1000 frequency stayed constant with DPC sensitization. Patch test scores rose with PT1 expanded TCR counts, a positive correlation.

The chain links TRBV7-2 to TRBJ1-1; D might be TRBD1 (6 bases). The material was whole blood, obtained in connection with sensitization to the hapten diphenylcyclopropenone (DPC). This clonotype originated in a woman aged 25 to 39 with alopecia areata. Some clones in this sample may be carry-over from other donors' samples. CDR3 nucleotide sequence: TGTGCCAGCAGCTGGGACACTCCCTTGAACACTGAAGCTTTCTTT. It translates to CASSWDTPLNTEAFF.